This TCR beta chain was sequenced for a study of OX40 agonist ivuxolimab in advanced cancers. Study-level information: Each patient was given ivuxolimab into a vein every 2 weeks, at 0.01 to 10 mg/kg.

Remarks on this clone: The antigen is not known.

Study findings and constraints: The 0.1-3.0 mg/kg partial responders had among the lowest clonal expansion.

From germline, CDR1 is SQVTM and CDR2 ANQGSEA. CDR3 length: 12 residues. The V segment lost 3 bases and the J segment 4 bases; nucleotides outside the gene matches: 1. Measured with immunoSEQ multiplex PCR; TCRdb has only the in-frame clones, and not every one. The table has fewer than 85,000 clones, 85% to 95% seen once. Material: CD4+ or CD8+ T cells sorted from blood, obtained in a trial of the OX40 agonist ivuxolimab. The clonotype was recovered from an adult with an advanced solid tumor such as melanoma, head and neck, liver or kidney cancer. The chain recombines TRBV29-1 with TRBJ2-7; 9 bases are shared with TRBD1. CDR3 nucleotides: TGCAGCGTTGAGGGACAGGGTTACGAGCAGTACTTC. It is translated as CSVEGQGYEQYF.